The entry below describes one T cell receptor (beta chain). The antigen is undetermined. Germline V gene data show CDR1 as MNHEY and CDR2 as SVGAGI. Trimming cost V 6 bases and J 7 bases, with 16 bases left between them. This CDR3 contains 14 residues. Assay used: immunoSEQ multiplex PCR; TCRdb lists only in-frame clones, some missing. The sample shows roughly 65,000 clones, about 90% of them seen only once. The data are from a study of cytomegalovirus exposure and HLA in healthy donors. About the research overall: The roughly 120 validation repertoires and the approximately 630 first-cohort repertoires shared a platform, a later analysis reported.

It was the roughly 110-subject validation cohort, separate from the approximately 670-subject first cohort, to which the donors belonged. Study results and limitations: In vitro assays verified that a few CMV-associated chains recognized CMV antigens specifically.

The source of this sequence is a man aged 18 to 30 in good health and CMV-seronegative. The specimen was PBMCs. The chain links TRBV6-5 to TRBJ1-5; the D gene is possibly TRBD1 (5 bases). The DNA for the CDR3 is TGTGCCAGCAGCCCAGGGTCTTCGGACCAGCCCCAGCATTTT. Translating it yields CASSPGSSDQPQHF.